The present entry profiles one T cell receptor (beta chain) with its context. The antigen remains undetermined. Collection of 9 to 10 milliliters of peripheral blood was performed for each donor. In each sample, at least 6.5 million PBMCs were isolated. CDR1 and CDR2 from the germline V gene are MDHEN and SYDVKM. The CDR3 consists of 13 residues. Trimming removed 1 base from V and 4 bases from J, with 7 bases in between. Primers used in a second PCR of about 7 to 12 cycles were a sample-barcoded 5' primer and a J-beta primer mix. TCRdb re-called the 5' RACE reads through MiXCR, storing one row per CDR3 protein. Of around 1.5 million distinct CDR3 sequences listed, 40% to 50% are singletons. This record comes from a study of blood T cells in healthy people across ages. Study-wide results and caveats: It was the long-lived donors that had more naive CD4+ cells and higher diversity than aged donors.

The sample comprised blood. This clonotype originated in a woman aged 18-29 years in good health. The chain couples TRBV28 to TRBJ1-2; no reliable D call. The CDR3 DNA follows: TGTGCCAGCAGTTTATCTCCCCTCTATGGCTACACCTTC. This translates into CASSLSPLYGYTF.